This T cell receptor beta chain was recorded in a study of T-cell memory formation after mild COVID-19. Study-level points and caveats: Most CD4+ clones that shrank were in CM and EM, while CD8+ ones turned up in EMRA. Day 37-peaking second-wave clones had unconfirmed SARS-CoV-2 specificity. Among clones contracting day 15 to 85, CD4/CD8 was balanced, whereas later expanders leaned CD4+.

Constant-segment primers and 5'RACE yielded cDNA libraries for TCR alpha and TCR beta, each carrying sample barcodes and UMIs. TCRdb ran MiXCR on the 5' RACE reads and lists one entry per CDR3 protein. The repertoire consists of 550,000 to 600,000 distinct CDR3 sequences, with about 20% occurring once and the leading ten covering 7% to 9%. Note on this clonotype: Antigen specificity is unknown.

Sequences were obtained from PBMCs or a T cell subset sorted from them (not recorded which). This receptor was identified in an adult woman who had mild COVID-19 (a few samples of this study predate the infection). Cell type and time point are not known.

The CDR3 reads CSARDTGGRAAKNIQYF. In nucleotides, the CDR3 is TGCAGTGCTAGAGATACCGGGGGGCGCGCGGCCAAAAACATTCAGTACTTC. The chain carries TRBV20-1 and TRBJ2-4, with a tentative D call TRBD2 (7 bases). There are 17 residues in the CDR3. Germline CDR1 DFQATT, CDR2 SNEGSKA (reference sequence). Trimming removed 0 bases at V and 1 base at J, with 16 bases between.